The rows below give T cell receptor beta chains drawn from one sample of a study of cytomegalovirus exposure and HLA in healthy donors. Method: immunoSEQ multiplex PCR; TCRdb's copy keeps in-frame clones and lacks some. The sample lists roughly 160,000 clones; about 72% were seen once. The sample consisted of PBMCs. These receptors were collected from a man aged 45-65 years in good health and CMV-seropositive. Both conserved end residues are part of each CDR3. Fields, in order: clone size, V gene, D gene, J gene, CDR3 DNA, CDR3 protein. A D gene is named only where the DNA matches it firmly. Clone size, where shown, is once, few, many, or a class for clones that have expanded.

-	TRBV28	TRBD1	TRBJ1-2	TGTGCCAGCAAAGGGACAGCTCCTAACTATGGCTACACCTTC	CASKGTAPNYGYTF
once	TRBV11-1	TRBD2	TRBJ2-5	TGTGCCAGCAGCCCCCGACTAGCGGGAGTGGAGACCCAGTACTTC	CASSPRLAGVETQYF
-	TRBV9	TRBD1	TRBJ2-5	TGTGCCAGCAGCGTAGTGGGACAGGGGGAGACCCAGTACTTC	CASSVVGQGETQYF
-	TRBV7-8	TRBD2	TRBJ2-7	TGTGCCAGCGGGGAGGGTTCCTACGAGCAGTACTTC	CASGEGSYEQYF
-	TRBV10-3	-	TRBJ1-5	TGTGCCATCAGTGAACGACAGGAGAATCAGCCCCAGCATTTT	CAISERQENQPQHF
few	TRBV29-1	TRBD1	TRBJ2-2	TGCAGCGTTGAGGCTCCGGGACAGGGGAAAACCGGGGAGCTGTTTTTT	CSVEAPGQGKTGELFF
-	TRBV7-8	-	TRBJ2-1	TGTGCCAGCAGCTTACAGACACGGATAGAGCAGTTCTTC	CASSLQTRIEQFF
-	TRBV2	TRBD1	TRBJ1-1	TGTGCCAAAGGGACAGTGAACACTGAAGCTTTCTTT	CAKGTVNTEAFF
-	TRBV27	-	TRBJ2-5	TGTGCCAGCAGTTTAGTGAGGCGGGAGACCCAGTACTTC	CASSLVRRETQYF
-	TRBV7-2	-	TRBJ2-7	TGTGCCAGCAGCCCGTACAACCCCCACGAGCAGTACTTC	CASSPYNPHEQYF
-	TRBV4-1	TRBD1	TRBJ1-5	TGCGCCAGCAGCCAATTTCCGGGACAGGGGGGCAATCAGCCCCAGCATTTT	CASSQFPGQGGNQPQHF
-	TRBV11-2	-	TRBJ1-1	TGTGCCAGCAGCTTAATAAGGCAGGGTAGAGACACTGAAGCTTTCTTT	CASSLIRQGRDTEAFF
-	TRBV9	TRBD2	TRBJ2-5	TGTGCCAGCAGCCCCCCAGCGGGGGGCCAGGAGACCCAGTACTTC	CASSPPAGGQETQYF
few	TRBV7-2	TRBD2	TRBJ2-3	TGTGCCAGCAGCCTGTCGCAGCGGGGGGGCCGAGGTACGCAGTATTTT	CASSLSQRGGRGTQYF
-	TRBV6-5	TRBD1	TRBJ2-4	TGTGCCAGCAGCCGTTCCGACAGGGCCCGCGTTCAGTACTTC	CASSRSDRARVQYF
-	TRBV5-1	-	TRBJ1-4	TGCGCCAGCAGCTTGCAGGGCGGTGAAAAACTGTTTTTT	CASSLQGGEKLFF
-	TRBV19	TRBD2	TRBJ2-7	TGTGCCAGTAAGACGCGGGGGGCCTACGAGCAGTACTTC	CASKTRGAYEQYF
-	TRBV5-4	-	TRBJ2-1	TGTGCCAGCGGCTTGGGCGGAACTTTGAAAGCCTACAATGAGCAGTTCTTC	CASGLGGTLKAYNEQFF
-	TRBV7-2	-	TRBJ1-5	TGTGCCAGCAGCTTAGTCCAGACAAATCAGCCCCAGCATTTT	CASSLVQTNQPQHF
-	TRBV28	TRBD1	TRBJ1-2	TGTGCCATCGGACAGGGGGACTATGGCTACACCTTC	CAIGQGDYGYTF
-	TRBV5-4	TRBD2	TRBJ2-7	TGTGCCAGCAGCTTTCCGACCGGGGGAGCGGGGGTCTACGAGCAGTACTTC	CASSFPTGGAGVYEQYF
-	TRBV7-2	TRBD2	TRBJ2-7	TGTGCCAGCAGCCCCAACGAACTCTGGGGACTAGCGGGCTTCTACGAGCAGTACTTC	CASSPNELWGLAGFYEQYF
-	TRBV4-1	-	TRBJ2-5	TGCGCCAGCAGCCAAGATACGGGGGATGGAGAGACCCAGTACTTC	CASSQDTGDGETQYF
once	TRBV9	TRBD2	TRBJ2-1	TGTGCCAGCAGCGTCACCGGGGGAAGCGGGGGGGCCTACAATGAGCAGTTCTTC	CASSVTGGSGGAYNEQFF
-	TRBV10-2	-	TRBJ2-7	TGCGCCAGCAGTGAGAGGTTGGGGGGTGGGTACGAGCAGTACTTC	CASSERLGGGYEQYF
-	TRBV9	-	TRBJ1-1	TGTGCCAGCAGCGTAGAATGGATGTTGGGAGAAGCTGAAGCTTTCTTT	CASSVEWMLGEAEAFF
-	TRBV7-2	TRBD1	TRBJ1-5	TGTGCCAGCAGCTCGGGACAGGGAGACAATCAGCCCCAGCATTTT	CASSSGQGDNQPQHF
few	TRBV7-6	TRBD2	TRBJ2-5	TGTGCCAGCAGCCTTGGACTAGTGAATGAAGAGACCCAGTACTTC	CASSLGLVNEETQYF
-	TRBV7-6	-	TRBJ2-1	TGTGCCAGCAGCTTAGGACAGCCCTTGGATGAGCAGTTCTTC	CASSLGQPLDEQFF
-	TRBV7-6	TRBD1	TRBJ2-5	TGTGCCAGCACCGAGGACAGGGCGGAGACCCAGTACTTC	CASTEDRAETQYF
-	TRBV5-6	-	TRBJ2-4	TGTGCCAGCAGCTTGAGGGGGACCGTAGCCAAAAACATTCAGTACTTC	CASSLRGTVAKNIQYF
-	TRBV10-2	TRBD1	TRBJ2-7	TGCGCTGCAAAACCGGGACAGGGAGGGACCGGCTACGAGCAGTACTTC	CAAKPGQGGTGYEQYF
-	TRBV5-6	-	TRBJ1-1	TGTGCCAGCAGCTTGGAGCGGGGCGTCTTGAACACTGAAGCTTTCTTT	CASSLERGVLNTEAFF
once	TRBV2	-	TRBJ2-3	TGTGCCAGCAGTTACAGGAGCACGGATACGCAGTATTTT	CASSYRSTDTQYF
-	TRBV10-1	-	TRBJ1-1	TGCGCCAGCAGTAGGAATCGGAGTCCTGGTGAAGCTTTCTTT	CASSRNRSPGEAFF
-	TRBV5-1	TRBD1	TRBJ2-2	TGCGCCAGCAGCAAAGGACAGGGGAACACCGGGGAGCTGTTTTTT	CASSKGQGNTGELFF
-	TRBV6-1	TRBD1	TRBJ1-2	TGTGCCAGCACACAGGGGGTTTTCTATGGCTACACCTTC	CASTQGVFYGYTF
-	TRBV9	-	TRBJ1-6	TGTGCCAGCAGCGTAGGGGGGGATGGGTATAATTCACCCCTCCACTTT	CASSVGGDGYNSPLHF
-	TRBV7-2	-	TRBJ2-3	TGTGCCAGCAGCTCGAACAGAAATACGCAGTATTTT	CASSSNRNTQYF
-	TRBV12-5	-	TRBJ1-4	TGTGCTAGTGGTTTGGTACTTGGGGACATGCGAGAAAAACTGTTTTTT	CASGLVLGDMREKLFF
-	TRBV5-1	-	TRBJ1-2	TGCGCCAGCAGCTTGGGACATGATTATGGCTACACCTTC	CASSLGHDYGYTF
few	TRBV2	TRBD1	TRBJ2-1	TGTGCCAGGTCGACGGGACAGGTAGCCAATGAGCAGTTCTTC	CARSTGQVANEQFF
-	TRBV2	-	TRBJ1-1	TGTGCCAGCAGTGAAGGGAGGGAACGCTTCACTGAAGCTTTCTTT	CASSEGRERFTEAFF
-	TRBV6-5	TRBD2	TRBJ2-1	TGTGCCAGCACAGTCCTAGCGGGTAATGAGCAGTTCTTC	CASTVLAGNEQFF
-	TRBV29-1	-	TRBJ2-1	TGCAGCGCCGGAGGAGACTACAATGAGCAGTTCTTC	CSAGGDYNEQFF
-	TRBV9	TRBD1	TRBJ1-2	TGTGCCAGCAGCGTAGTAGCTACAGGGGGCTCCAATGGCTACACCTTC	CASSVVATGGSNGYTF